These 23 T cell receptor beta chains were sequenced from one sample in a study of naive and memory T cell subsets. Study findings and constraints: Especially in CD8 cells, naive repertoires contained a few larger clonotypes, possibly CD45RA-re-expressing memory cells.

Antigens for these TCRs are unknown. An equimolar mix of two oligonucleotides served as the beta constant-region primer for TRBC1 and TRBC2. Nested alpha and beta constant-region primers with the SP2 primer drove four PCR rounds on ligated cDNA. Each CDR3 protein gets one entry after TCRdb re-called the UMI-ligation and nested PCR reads with MiXCR. Of roughly 150,000 distinct CDR3 sequences in the sample, roughly a fifth were seen once. Sequencing was performed on naive CD8+ T cells from blood. Receptors were obtained from a human donor in good health.

The sample holds a few counts of this clonotype. The chain recombines TRBV11-3 with TRBJ2-2; no definite D call. This CDR3 region has 12 residues. Trimming stripped 3 bases from V and 6 bases from J, with 5 bases between. Per the germline V gene, CDR1 is SGHNT and CDR2 is YENEEA. The CDR3 sequence: CASSFKPGELFF. In DNA form, the CDR3 reads TGTGCCAGCAGCTTCAAACCCGGGGAGCTGTTTTTT.

The chain recombines TRBV27 with TRBJ2-2; 8 nucleotides agree with TRBD2. The V gene's germline CDR1 is MNHEY and CDR2 SMNVEV (reference sequence). The V gene end was trimmed by 2 bases and the J gene end by 5 bases; junction bases not matched to a gene: 16. The CDR3 is 19 residues long. The CDR3 DNA follows: TGTGCCAGCAGTTTACACCCCCCAGCGGGAGTGAAGGTTACCGGGGAGCTGTTTTTT. Its protein is CASSLHPPAGVKVTGELFF.

This rearrangement joins TRBV3-1 to TRBJ2-7; possible D gene TRBD2, 6 bases. CDR1 LGHDT and CDR2 YNNKEL come from the germline V gene (reference sequence). The CDR3 is made up of 14 amino acids. Trimming took off 7 bases at V and 2 bases at J, with 15 bases between the two ends. The CDR3 nucleotides are TGTGCCAGCACCCAGACCGGGGGACCCTACGAGCAGTACTTC. Protein: CASTQTGGPYEQYF.

This clonotype was found a few times. CDR3 sequence reads: CASSQVVTDTQYF. In nucleotides, the CDR3 is TGCGCCAGCAGCCAAGTTGTAACAGATACGCAGTATTTT. This chain connects TRBV4-1 to TRBJ2-3; D unclear. The germline V and J ends were trimmed by 1 base and 3 bases, with 5 bases remaining between them. Germline lookup yields CDR1 MGHRA and CDR2 YSYEKL. This CDR3 has 13 residues.

The sample holds a few counts of this clonotype. This sequence joins TRBV28 and TRBJ1-2; 7 nucleotides match TRBD1. Germline V gene sequence: CDR1 MDHEN, CDR2 SYDVKM. The J segment lost 4 bases and the V segment lost 6 bases, leaving 5 bases of the junction unmatched. This CDR3 spans 13 amino acids. As DNA, the CDR3 is TGTGCCAGCAGCCCAGGGGGTGGCTATGGCTACACCTTC. It translates to CASSPGGGYGYTF.

Only a few counts were recorded for this clonotype. The rearrangement uses TRBV9 and TRBJ2-7, with TRBD2 as a possible D gene (5 bases). V was clipped by 4 bases and J by 4 bases, with 15 bases between them. Germline V lookup: CDR1 SGDLS, CDR2 YYNGEE. The CDR3 runs to 14 residues. The CDR3 coding sequence is TGTGCCAGCAGCCCCCGGGGTGGCGTATACGAGCAGTACTTC. Protein product: CASSPRGGVYEQYF.

Concerning this clonotype: A much larger clone sits a single nucleotide away, making a read error possible. J is TRBJ2-1 and V is TRBV25-1; TRBD1 agrees at 11 bases. Gene TRBJ2-7 matches the end of the DNA better, so the J call may be wrong. Germline values: CDR1 MGHDK, CDR2 SYGVNS. This CDR3 comprises 13 residues. Here the CDR3 reads CASSLGTGGEQYF. In nucleotides, the CDR3 is TGTGCCAGCAGCCTTGGGACAGGGGGTGAGCAGTACTTC.

This chain links TRBV28 with TRBJ1-5, with D unresolved. CDR1 is MDHEN, CDR2 SYDVKM, per germline. The CDR3 length is 13 residues. V shed 6 bases and J shed 7 bases, with 13 bases lying between them. CDR3 in amino acids: CASSKVSWQPQHF. Written as DNA, the CDR3 is TGTGCCAGCAGCAAGGTCAGCTGGCAGCCCCAGCATTTT.

The chain has TRBV24-1 and TRBJ2-2; 16 bases map to TRBD2. CDR3 length equals 19 residues. Looked up from germline, CDR1 is KGHDR and CDR2 is SFDVKD. Trimming took 7 bases from V and 0 from J; bases not matched to a gene: 7. The chain's CDR3 is CATRSPGLAGGTNTGELFF. The CDR3 DNA reads as TGTGCCACCAGGTCACCGGGACTAGCGGGAGGGACGAACACCGGGGAGCTGTTTTTT.

In its sample, this clonotype was seen a few times. The chain is built from TRBV3-1 and TRBJ1-1; 7 nucleotides match TRBD1. The CDR3 is 13 residues long. Germline lookup yields CDR1 LGHDT and CDR2 YNNKEL (reference sequence). Trimming took 4 bases from V and 6 from J; bases not matched to a gene: 5. The CDR3 loop is CASSRTDRAEAFF. The CDR3, as DNA: TGTGCCAGCAGCCGAACAGACAGGGCTGAAGCTTTCTTT. The full variable domain, rest sourced from reference TRBV3-1 and TRBJ1-1, is DTAVSQTPKYLVTQMGNDKSIKCEQNLGHDTMYWYKQDSKKFLKIMFSYNNKELIINETVPNRFSPKSPDKAHLNLHINSLELGDSAVYFCASSRTDRAEAFFGQGTRLTVV.

This clonotype has only a few counts. V usage is TRBV4-1 and J usage is TRBJ2-7; no firm D call. The CDR3 contains 13 residues. Per germline, CDR1 MGHRA and CDR2 YSYEKL. V was shortened by 0 bases and J by 5 bases, with 8 bases between the two germline ends. The CDR3 region is CASSQDPRDEQYF. DNA of the CDR3: TGCGCCAGCAGCCAAGACCCTCGTGACGAGCAGTACTTC.

As for this clonotype: This CDR3 fails to terminate in the conserved phenylalanine or tryptophan, so it likely reflects a read error. The rearrangement links TRBV3-1 to TRBJ1-1, with 7 bases that match TRBD1. In germline, CDR1 is LGHDT, CDR2 YNNKEL (reference sequence). The CDR3 is 15 residues long. The V segment lost 0 bases and the J segment 0 bases; nucleotides outside the gene matches: 1. Here the CDR3 DNA reads TGTGCCAGCAGCCAAGAGACAGGGATGAACACTGAAGCTTTCTCT. This translates into CASSQETGMNTEAFS.

The V call is TRBV13, the J call TRBJ2-5, with 8 positions matching TRBD1. V lost 0 bases to trimming and J lost 5 bases; unmatched junction nucleotides: 8. Germline values: CDR1 PRHDT, CDR2 FYEKMQ (reference sequence). This CDR3 spans 16 amino acids. DNA for the CDR3: TGTGCCAGCAGCTTAGGATCCTCAGGGGGCGCGGAGACCCAGTACTTC. It is translated as CASSLGSSGGAETQYF.

This clonotype came up a few times. The J gene is TRBJ2-7, the V gene TRBV10-3; D unresolved. Trimming shortened V by 6 bases and J by 4 bases, and 7 bases separated the two germline ends. Germline V gene lookup returns CDR1 ENHRY and CDR2 SYGVKD. The CDR3 sequence is 11 residues long. Here the CDR3 DNA reads TGTGCCATCAGCGTAAATTACGAGCAGTACTTC. This gives the protein CAISVNYEQYF.

The table lists this clonotype with many counts. The V gene is TRBV5-5, the J gene TRBJ2-1, with 13 nucleotides matching TRBD2. The CDR3 runs 19 residues. The junction had 14 bases not matched to a gene; V was cut back by 4 bases and J by 4 bases. Germline-derived CDR1 and CDR2 are SGHKS and YYEKEE (reference sequence). Written as DNA, the CDR3 is TGTGCCAGCAGCCCGGGACTAGCGGGATTACTCAGCAATTACAATGAGCAGTTCTTC. It translates to CASSPGLAGLLSNYNEQFF.

The chain is built from TRBV12-3 or TRBV12-4 and TRBJ2-1; D perhaps matches TRBD1 (6 bases). This CDR3 comprises 13 residues. V gave up 2 bases and J gave up 7 bases, with 9 bases separating them. The CDR3 DNA reads TGTGCCAGCAGTTTACCAGGGGCAAATGAGCAGTTCTTC. This gives the protein CASSLPGANEQFF.

This chain uses TRBV7-9 with TRBJ1-5; tentative D call: TRBD1 (5 bases). Trimming removed 4 bases from V and 8 bases from J, with 15 bases in between. In germline, CDR1 is SEHNR, CDR2 FQNEAQ (reference sequence). This CDR3 spans 14 amino acids. The CDR3 DNA follows: TGTGCCAGCAGCTGGGGTCCTAAAGGGGAGCCCCAGCATTTT. It codes for CASSWGPKGEPQHF. The variable domain in full, completed from reference TRBV7-9 and TRBJ1-5, reads DTGVSQNPRHKITKRGQNVTFRCDPISEHNRLYWYRQTLGQGPEFLTYFQNEAQLEKSRLLSDRFSAERPKGSFSTLEIQRTEQGDSAMYLCASSWGPKGEPQHFGDGTRLSIL.

The chain employs TRBV20-1 and TRBJ2-7; 8 bases are a match to TRBD2. The CDR3 has 14 residues. V was pared by 2 bases and J by 0 bases, with 3 bases of the junction left unmatched. Germline-derived CDR1 and CDR2 are DFQATT and SNEGSKA (reference sequence). The chain's CDR3 is CSARRREDSYEQYF. For the CDR3, the DNA is TGCAGTGCTAGACGGCGGGAGGACTCCTACGAGCAGTACTTC.

J is TRBJ1-5 and V is TRBV2; 8 positions match TRBD1. The germline V gene has CDR1 SNHLY and CDR2 FYNNEI. V lost 2 bases and J lost 4; bases outside the gene matches: 4. This CDR3 is 15 amino acids long. CDR3 region: CASSERTGLNQPQHF. Written as DNA, the CDR3 is TGTGCCAGCAGTGAAAGGACAGGGCTTAATCAGCCCCAGCATTTT.

This clonotype came up once. The rearrangement links TRBV6-2 or TRBV6-3 to TRBJ2-3, with TRBD2 matching 13 bases. Germline trimming cut 7 bases from V and 4 bases from J; bases unmatched to any gene: 8. The germline gives CDR1 MNHEY, CDR2 SVGEGT. The CDR3 covers 16 residues. DNA for the CDR3: TGTGCCAGCATCGAAACTAGCGGGAGGGCCGCAGATACGCAGTATTTT. Its translation is CASIETSGRAADTQYF.

This clonotype was found a few times. The V and J genes are TRBV18 and TRBJ1-1, with 7 bases aligning to TRBD1. Germline CDR1 reads KGHSH; CDR2 reads LQKENI. J gave up 2 bases and V 4 bases, and 1 base lay outside the gene matches. CDR3 length: 13 residues. The CDR3 DNA is TGTGCCAGCTCACAGGGGGCAAACACTGAAGCTTTCTTT. It yields the protein CASSQGANTEAFF.

The chain recombines TRBV27 with TRBJ2-3; tentative D call: TRBD2 (5 bases). V was shortened by 6 bases and J by 2 bases, with 15 bases between the two germline ends. Germline values: CDR1 MNHEY, CDR2 SMNVEV (reference sequence). The CDR3 extends over 15 amino acids. The chain's CDR3 is CASSERGFLTDTQYF. The CDR3 DNA follows: TGTGCCAGCAGCGAACGGGGTTTTCTCACAGATACGCAGTATTTT.

The DNA of the CDR3 is TGCGCCAGCAGCCAAGAGAGCGGGAGCTACAATGAGCAGTTCTTC. It yields the protein CASSQESGSYNEQFF. J is TRBJ2-1 and V is TRBV4-3; the match to TRBD2 covers 8 bases. The V and J ends lost 0 bases and 3 bases, in that order; junction bases with no gene match: 1. This CDR3 has 15 residues. Germline V lookup: CDR1 LGHNA, CDR2 YSLEER.